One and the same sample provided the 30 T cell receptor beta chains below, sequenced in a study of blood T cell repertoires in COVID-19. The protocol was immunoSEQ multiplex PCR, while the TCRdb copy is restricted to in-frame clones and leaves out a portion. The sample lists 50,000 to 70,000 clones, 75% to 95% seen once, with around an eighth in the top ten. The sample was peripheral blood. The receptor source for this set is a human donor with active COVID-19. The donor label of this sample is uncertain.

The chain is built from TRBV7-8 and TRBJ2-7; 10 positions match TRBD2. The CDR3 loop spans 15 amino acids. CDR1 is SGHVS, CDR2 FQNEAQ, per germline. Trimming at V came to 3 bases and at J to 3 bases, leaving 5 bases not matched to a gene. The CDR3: CASSFKAGGGYEQYF. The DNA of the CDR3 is TGTGCCAGCAGCTTCAAAGCGGGAGGGGGCTACGAGCAGTACTTC.

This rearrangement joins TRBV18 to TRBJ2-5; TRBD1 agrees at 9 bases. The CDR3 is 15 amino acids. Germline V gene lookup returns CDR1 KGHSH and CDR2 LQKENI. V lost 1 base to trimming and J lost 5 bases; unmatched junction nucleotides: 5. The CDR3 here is CASSPRGQGSETQYF. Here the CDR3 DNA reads TGTGCCAGCTCACCACGGGGACAGGGCTCGGAGACCCAGTACTTC.

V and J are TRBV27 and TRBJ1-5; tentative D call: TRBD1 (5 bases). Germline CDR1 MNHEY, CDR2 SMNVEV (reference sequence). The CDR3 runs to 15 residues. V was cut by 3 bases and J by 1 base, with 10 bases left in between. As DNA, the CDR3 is TGTGCCAGCAGTTTGGCAGGGCTCAGCAATCAGCCCCAGCATTTT. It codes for CASSLAGLSNQPQHF.

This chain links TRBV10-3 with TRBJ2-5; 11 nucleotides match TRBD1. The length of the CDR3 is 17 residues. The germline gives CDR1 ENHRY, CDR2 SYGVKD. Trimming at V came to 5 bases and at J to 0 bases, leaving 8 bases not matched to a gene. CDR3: CAISRTGGRSDQETQYF. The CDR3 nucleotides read TGTGCCATCAGTAGGACAGGGGGCAGAAGCGACCAAGAGACCCAGTACTTC.

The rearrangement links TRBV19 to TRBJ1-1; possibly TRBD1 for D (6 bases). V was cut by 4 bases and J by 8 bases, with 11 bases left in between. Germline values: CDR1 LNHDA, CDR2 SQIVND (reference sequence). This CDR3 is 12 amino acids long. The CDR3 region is CASSTPTGEAFF. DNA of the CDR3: TGTGCCAGTAGTACCCCGACAGGAGAAGCTTTCTTT.

CDR3 region: CASSLGPNTEAFF. CDR3 sequence (DNA): TGTGCCAGCAGCTTAGGGCCGAACACTGAAGCTTTCTTT. V gene TRBV11-3 combines with J gene TRBJ1-1, with no clear D. V lost 1 base to trimming and J lost 1 base, with 4 bases between them. In germline, CDR1 is SGHNT, CDR2 YENEEA. There are 13 residues in the CDR3.

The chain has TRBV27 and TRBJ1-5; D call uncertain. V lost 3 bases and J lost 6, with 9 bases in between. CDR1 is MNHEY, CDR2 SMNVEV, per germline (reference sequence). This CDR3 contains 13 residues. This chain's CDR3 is CASSLWPRQPQHF. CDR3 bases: TGTGCCAGCAGTTTGTGGCCTCGTCAGCCCCAGCATTTT.

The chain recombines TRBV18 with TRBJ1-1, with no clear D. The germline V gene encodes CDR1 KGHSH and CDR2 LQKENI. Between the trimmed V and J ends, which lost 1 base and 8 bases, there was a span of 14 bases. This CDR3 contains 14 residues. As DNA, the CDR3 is TGTGCCAGCTCACCACAGGGAGGAACATCCGAAGCTTTCTTT. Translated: CASSPQGGTSEAFF.

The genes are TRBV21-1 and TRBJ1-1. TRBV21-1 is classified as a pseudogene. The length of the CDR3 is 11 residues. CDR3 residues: CASRGRTEAFF. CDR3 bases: TGTGCCAGCAGGGGGAGGACTGAAGCTTTCTTT.

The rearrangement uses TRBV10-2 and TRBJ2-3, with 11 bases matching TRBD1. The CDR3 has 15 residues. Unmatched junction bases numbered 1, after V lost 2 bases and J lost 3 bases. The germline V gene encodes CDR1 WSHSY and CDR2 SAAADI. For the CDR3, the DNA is TGCGCCAGCAGTGAGGGACAGGGGGCAACAGATACGCAGTATTTT. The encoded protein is CASSEGQGATDTQYF.

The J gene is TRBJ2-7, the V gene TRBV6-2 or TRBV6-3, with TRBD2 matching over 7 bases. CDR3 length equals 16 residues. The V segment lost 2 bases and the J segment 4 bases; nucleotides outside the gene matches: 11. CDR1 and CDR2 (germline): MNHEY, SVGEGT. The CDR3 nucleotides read TGTGCCAGCAGTTACGGACTAGAGATAGGGAGTTACGAGCAGTACTTC. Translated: CASSYGLEIGSYEQYF.

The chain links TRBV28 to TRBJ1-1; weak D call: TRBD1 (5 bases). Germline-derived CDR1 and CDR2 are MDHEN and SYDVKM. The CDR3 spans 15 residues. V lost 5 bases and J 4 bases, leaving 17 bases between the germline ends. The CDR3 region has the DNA TGTGCCAGCAGTCCACCGGGACCCGGGGGCACTGAAGCTTTCTTT. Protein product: CASSPPGPGGTEAFF.

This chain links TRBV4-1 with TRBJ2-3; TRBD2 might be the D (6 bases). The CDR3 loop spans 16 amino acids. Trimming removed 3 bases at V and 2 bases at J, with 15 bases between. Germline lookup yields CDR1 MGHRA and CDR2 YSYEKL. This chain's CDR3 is CASSHLGAGTTDTQYF. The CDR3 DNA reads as TGCGCCAGCAGCCACCTAGGGGCGGGGACCACAGATACGCAGTATTTT.

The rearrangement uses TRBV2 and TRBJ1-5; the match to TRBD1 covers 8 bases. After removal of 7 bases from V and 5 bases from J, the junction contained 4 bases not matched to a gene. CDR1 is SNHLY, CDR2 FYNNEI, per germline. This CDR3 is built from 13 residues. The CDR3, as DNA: TGTGCCAGCACTATGACAGGGGATCAGCCCCAGCATTTT. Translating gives CASTMTGDQPQHF.

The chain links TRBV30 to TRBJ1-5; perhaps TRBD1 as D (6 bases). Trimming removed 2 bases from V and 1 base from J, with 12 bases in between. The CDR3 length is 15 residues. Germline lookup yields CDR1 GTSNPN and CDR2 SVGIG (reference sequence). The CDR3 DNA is TGTGCCTGGAGTCGGGAGGGGGGGAGCAATCAGCCCCAGCATTTT. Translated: CAWSREGGSNQPQHF.

In nucleotides, the CDR3 is TGTGCCAGCTCACCGGACACCTGGGCTTATTCACCCCTCCACTTT. It codes for CASSPDTWAYSPLHF. The chain has TRBV18 and TRBJ1-6; D possibly corresponds to TRBD1 (5 bases). This CDR3 has 15 amino acids. Germline V gives CDR1 KGHSH, CDR2 LQKENI. Trimming took off 3 bases at V and 8 bases at J, with 14 bases between the two ends. The variable domain in full, with the rest retrieved from reference TRBV18 and TRBJ1-6, is NAGVMQNPRHLVRRRGQEARLRCSPMKGHSHVYWYRQLPEEGLKFMVYLQKENIIDESGMPKERFSAEFPKEGPSILRIQQVVRGDSAAYFCASSPDTWAYSPLHFGNGTRLTVT.

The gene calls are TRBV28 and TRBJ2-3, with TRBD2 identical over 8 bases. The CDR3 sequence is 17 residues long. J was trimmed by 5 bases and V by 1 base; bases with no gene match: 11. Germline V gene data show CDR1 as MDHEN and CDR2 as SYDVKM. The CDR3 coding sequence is TGTGCCAGCAGTTTATCCCTAGCGGGCAAAGGAGAAGATACGCAGTATTTT. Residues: CASSLSLAGKGEDTQYF.

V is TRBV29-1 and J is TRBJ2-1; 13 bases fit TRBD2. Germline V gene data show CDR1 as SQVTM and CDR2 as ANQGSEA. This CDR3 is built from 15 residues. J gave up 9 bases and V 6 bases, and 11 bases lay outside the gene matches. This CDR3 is CSVGVRTSGRGEQFF. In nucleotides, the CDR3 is TGCAGCGTGGGGGTAAGGACTAGCGGGAGAGGTGAGCAGTTCTTC.

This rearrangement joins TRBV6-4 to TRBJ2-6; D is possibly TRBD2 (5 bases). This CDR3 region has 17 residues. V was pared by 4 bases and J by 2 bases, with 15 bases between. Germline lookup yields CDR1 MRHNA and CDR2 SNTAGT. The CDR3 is CASSASRAGTGANVLTF. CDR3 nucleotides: TGTGCCAGCAGTGCCTCTCGGGCCGGGACTGGGGCCAACGTCCTGACTTTC.

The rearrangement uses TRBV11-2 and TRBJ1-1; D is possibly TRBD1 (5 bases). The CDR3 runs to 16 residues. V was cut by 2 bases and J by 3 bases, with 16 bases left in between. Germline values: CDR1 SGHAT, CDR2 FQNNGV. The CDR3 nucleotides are TGTGCCAGCAGCTTAATATATCGGGGGTGGGACACTGAAGCTTTCTTT. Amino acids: CASSLIYRGWDTEAFF.

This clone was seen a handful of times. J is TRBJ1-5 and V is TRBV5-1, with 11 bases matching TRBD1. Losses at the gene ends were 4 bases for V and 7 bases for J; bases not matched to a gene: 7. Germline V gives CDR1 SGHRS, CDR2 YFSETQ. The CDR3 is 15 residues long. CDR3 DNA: TGCGCCAGCAGCCAGGGGACAGGGGGAGAACAGCCCCAGCATTTT. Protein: CASSQGTGGEQPQHF.

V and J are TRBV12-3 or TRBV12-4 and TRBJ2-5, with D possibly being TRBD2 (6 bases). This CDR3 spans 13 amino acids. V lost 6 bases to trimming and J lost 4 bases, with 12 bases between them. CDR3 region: CASRPRGGETQYF. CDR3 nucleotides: TGTGCCAGCAGACCGAGGGGAGGAGAGACCCAGTACTTC.

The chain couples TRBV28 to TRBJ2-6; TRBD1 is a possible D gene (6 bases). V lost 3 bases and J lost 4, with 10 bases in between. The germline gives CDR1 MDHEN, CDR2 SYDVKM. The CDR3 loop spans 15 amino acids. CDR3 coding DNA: TGTGCCAGCAGTTTTTCAGGGGTCGGGGCCAACGTCCTGACTTTC. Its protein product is CASSFSGVGANVLTF.

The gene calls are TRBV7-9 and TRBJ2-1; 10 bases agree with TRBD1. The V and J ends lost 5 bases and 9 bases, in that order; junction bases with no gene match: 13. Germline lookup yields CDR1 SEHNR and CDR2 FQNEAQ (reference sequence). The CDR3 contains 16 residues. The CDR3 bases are TGTGCCAGCAGCCCAGGACTTGGACAGGGGGAAAGTGAGCAGTTCTTC. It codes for CASSPGLGQGESEQFF.

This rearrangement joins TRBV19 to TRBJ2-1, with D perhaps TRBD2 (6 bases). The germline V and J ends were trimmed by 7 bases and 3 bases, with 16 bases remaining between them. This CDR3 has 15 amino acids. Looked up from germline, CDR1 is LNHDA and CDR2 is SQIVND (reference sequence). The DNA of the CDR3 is TGTGCCAGTAAGACCTTGGAGGGCGACTACAATGAGCAGTTCTTC. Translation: CASKTLEGDYNEQFF.

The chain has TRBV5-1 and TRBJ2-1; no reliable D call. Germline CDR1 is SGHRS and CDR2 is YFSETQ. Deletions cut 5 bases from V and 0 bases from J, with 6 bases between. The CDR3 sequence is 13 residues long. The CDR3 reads CASRESSYNEQFF. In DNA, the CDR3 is TGCGCCAGCAGAGAGAGCTCCTACAATGAGCAGTTCTTC.

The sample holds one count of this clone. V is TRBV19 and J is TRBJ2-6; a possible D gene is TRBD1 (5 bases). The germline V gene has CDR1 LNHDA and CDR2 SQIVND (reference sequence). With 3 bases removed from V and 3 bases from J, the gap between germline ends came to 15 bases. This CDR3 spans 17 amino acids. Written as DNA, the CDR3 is TGTGCCAGTAGTATGGTGCAGGGCCCGGGTGGGGCCAACGTCCTGACTTTC. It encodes CASSMVQGPGGANVLTF.

CDR3 DNA sequence: TGTGCCAGCTCACCTCCCCCTATGCAAGTACAAGGACAGGGGAACGAAAAACTGTTTTTT. Translating gives CASSPPPMQVQGQGNEKLFF. The chain couples TRBV18 to TRBJ1-4; 9 nucleotides agree with TRBD1. V shed 3 bases and J 8 bases; nucleotides not matched to a gene: 22. This CDR3 has 20 residues. The germline CDR1 and CDR2 sequences are KGHSH and LQKENI.

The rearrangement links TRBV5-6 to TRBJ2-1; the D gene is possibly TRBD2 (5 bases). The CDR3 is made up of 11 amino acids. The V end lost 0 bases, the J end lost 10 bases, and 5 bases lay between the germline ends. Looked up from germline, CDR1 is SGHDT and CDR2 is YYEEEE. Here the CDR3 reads CASSLAGEQFF. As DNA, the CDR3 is TGTGCCAGCAGCTTGGCGGGGGAGCAGTTCTTC.

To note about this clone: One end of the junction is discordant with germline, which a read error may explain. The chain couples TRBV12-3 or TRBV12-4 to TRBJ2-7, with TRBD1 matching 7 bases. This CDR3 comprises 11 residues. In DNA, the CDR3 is TGTGCCAGCAGGACAGGGATTGGCTTGAACTTC. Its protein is CASRTGIGLNF.